This TCR beta chain came from a study of CD8 T cells in Susac syndrome. The germline gives CDR1 SEHNR, CDR2 FQNEAQ (reference sequence). This CDR3 comprises 14 residues. Trimming took off 4 bases at V and 3 bases at J, with 9 bases between the two ends. Reverse transcription of roughly 0.45 to 1 ug RNA used random hexamers. The authors amplified TCR beta CDR3 across 54 Vbeta and 13 Jbeta using immunoSEQ multiplex PCR. TCRdb re-called the immunoSEQ multiplex PCR reads with MiXCR, one entry per CDR3 protein. This table has tens of thousands of distinct CDR3 sequences, around 93% appearing once. Regarding the study as a whole: The study's TCR sequencing and HLA analysis drew on a certain number of individuals. That number was acknowledged as relatively small.

A word on this clonotype: Its antigen is undetermined.

This clonotype originated in a human donor with multiple sclerosis. The chain carries TRBV7-9 and TRBJ2-2; the D is unclear. The sample was CD8+ T cells from PBMCs. The DNA for the CDR3 is TGTGCCAGCAGCTACACAACCTACACCGGGGAGCTGTTTTTT. Protein product: CASSYTTYTGELFF.